This T cell receptor beta chain emerged from a study of blood T cell repertoires in COVID-19 (dated by TCRdb to the early 2020s). With regard to the full study: Collaborator samples came from the United States, Italy and Spain and covered acute and convalescent phases of COVID-19. The sample metadata nearly always contained a de-identified subject ID, COVID-19 status, age in years and sex. Where available, HLA class I and class II types were obtained from metadata supplied by the sample provider rather than from assay-based typing. The prospective study material was composed of cDNA or gDNA derived from T cells, B-cell-depleted T cells, or PBMCs. The repertoires were released in a freely available public database meant as a resource for research on the immune response to SARS-CoV-2. Samples were obtained from the ongoing ImmuneRACE study (first 160 participants) and from 950 to 1,500 subjects provided by 6 global collaborators. The dataset comprised deeply sampled blood TCRbeta repertoires from subjects exposed to, actively infected with, or recovered from COVID-19. Results the study describes overall, beyond this receptor: The amount of clinical and demographic metadata varied by source and participant and was provided uncurated.

The immunoSEQ Assay, a bias-controlled multiplex PCR, was used to amplify TCRbeta CDR3 regions from genomic DNA. The authors' pipeline ran thus. Nucleated cell counts per sample were estimated from amplification of reference gene primers within the assay. To quantify the absolute abundance of each unique TCRbeta CDR3 rearrangement, sequence reads were collapsed and filtered. For each sample, productive Simpson clonality was calculated as the square root of Simpson's diversity index across productive rearrangements. TCRdb obtained this table from immuneACCESS and retained in-frame rearrangements with V and J assigned. These tables miss some clones; where compared with another copy, unresolved V genes account for less than half of the shortfall, and the remainder is unexplained. That table furnishes V, J and clone size, whereas the DNA furnished D and trimming. Recorded for this sample are around 310,000 clones; around 89% of them occurred a single time. Around 4% of the sample is in the top ten clones.

Whole blood was collected in K2EDTA tubes by collaborating institutions according to the institutions' own protocols. Collaborator samples were shipped for TCRbeta analysis as frozen whole blood, isolated PBMCs, or DNA extracted from either sample type. A word on this clone: Its antigen is still unknown. Per-base quality was not reported, and no clone a single base away is much larger than it.

The specimen sequenced was peripheral blood. The sequence came from a woman in her forties or fifties with active or convalescent COVID-19.

The base sequence is TGCGCCAGCAGCCACCTTGGACTGGGTCGCGAGGCTTTCTTT. It encodes CASSHLGLGREAFF. The chain was built from TRBV4-1 and TRBJ1-1; the D gene lacks a confident call. A distance of 19 bases separates the germline ends of V and J, which lose 3 bases and 11 bases respectively. The CDR3 runs 14 residues from the cysteine to the phenylalanine. Kept here is only the CDR3 DNA, which spans 42 bases and is read in frame from base 1. In the germline V gene, CDR1 corresponds to MGHRA and CDR2 to YSYEKL.